The 10 T cell receptor beta chains presented below share a single source sample, sequenced in a study of glioma-infiltrating T cells. TCR alpha and beta CDR3 regions were amplified from RNA using iRepertoire nested multiplex PCR. TCRdb reprocessed the multiplex PCR reads with MiXCR, giving one entry per CDR3 protein. Found here are 100,000 to 150,000 distinct CDR3 sequences, approximately 25% of them singletons; the top ten hold over 12%. Sequencing used glioma tissue, nonneoplastic brain tissue, or PBMCs (not recorded which). All receptors come from a human donor with low-grade glioma or glioblastoma, undergoing nonglioma brain surgery, or in good health (not recorded which).

This chain joins TRBV7-8 and TRBJ1-5, with D uncertain. This CDR3 region has 17 residues. V dropped 1 base and J dropped 4 bases, with 17 bases sitting between them. The germline CDR1 and CDR2 sequences are SGHVS and FQNEAQ. CDR3 region: CASSLVMGMARNQPQHF. As DNA, the CDR3 is TGTGCCAGCAGCTTAGTTATGGGAATGGCAAGGAATCAGCCCCAGCATTTT.

This clonotype has ten or more counts. V usage is TRBV20-1 and J usage is TRBJ1-5, with 11 bases aligning to TRBD1. Germline trimming cut 1 base from V and 0 bases from J; bases unmatched to any gene: 8. The germline V gene has CDR1 DFQATT and CDR2 SNEGSKA (reference sequence). The CDR3 contains 18 residues. The CDR3 sequence: CSARVGTGGRYSNQPQHF. DNA for the CDR3: TGCAGTGCTAGAGTGGGGACAGGGGGTCGATATAGCAATCAGCCCCAGCATTTT.

This clonotype appeared many times. The chain uses TRBV15 and TRBJ2-7; no clear D gene. Trimming stripped 3 bases from V and 2 bases from J, with 8 bases between. The CDR3 spans 13 residues. Germline CDR1 LNHNV, CDR2 YYDKDF (reference sequence). CDR3 nucleotides: TGTGCCACCAGCAGGCTTTACCCCTACGAGCAGTACTTC. This sequence encodes CATSRLYPYEQYF.

This clonotype has a count of ten or more. This chain connects TRBV6-2 or TRBV6-3 to TRBJ2-2, with 7 bases that match TRBD1. The V segment lost 4 bases and the J segment 6 bases; nucleotides outside the gene matches: 17. The V gene's germline CDR1 is MNHEY and CDR2 SVGEGT. This CDR3 contains 18 residues. Here the CDR3 reads CASSSYGESNRGPGELFF. CDR3 nucleotide sequence: TGTGCCAGCAGTTCTTATGGGGAATCGAACAGGGGACCCGGGGAGCTGTTTTTT.

This clonotype has just a few counts. Given a much more abundant clone one base away, this may be a read error. The V and J genes are TRBV4-1 and TRBJ1-3; D gene unclear. The germline V gene encodes CDR1 MGHRA and CDR2 YSYEKL. This CDR3 has 15 residues. V was trimmed by 0 bases and J by 1 base, leaving 7 bases between them. The CDR3 region has the DNA TGCGCCAGCAGCCAAGACGGCTTATCTGGAAACACCATATATTTT. This gives the protein CASSQDGLSGNTIYF.

This clonotype showed up many times. V is TRBV2 and J is TRBJ1-2, with TRBD1 as a possible D gene (6 bases). Germline loops: CDR1 SNHLY, CDR2 FYNNEI. V was shortened by 4 bases and J by 5 bases, with 14 bases between the two germline ends. The CDR3 contains 14 residues. CDR3 amino acids: CASSVQGPEYGYTF. The CDR3, as DNA: TGTGCCAGCAGTGTGCAGGGGCCCGAATATGGCTACACCTTC.

This clonotype was recorded many times. The CDR3 loop reads CASSLGGGNGYTF. CDR3 nucleotide sequence: TGTGCCAGCAGCTTAGGCGGGGGAAATGGCTACACCTTC. This rearrangement joins TRBV7-2 to TRBJ1-2, with TRBD1 as a possible D gene (5 bases). Trimming removed 1 base from V and 6 bases from J, with 9 bases in between. The CDR3 is 13 residues long. Looked up from germline, CDR1 is SGHTA and CDR2 is FQGNSA.

This clonotype has a count of ten or more. The gene calls are TRBV4-1 and TRBJ1-3; no clear D. The CDR3 runs 16 residues. The germline CDR1 and CDR2 sequences are MGHRA and YSYEKL. The V and J ends lost 0 bases and 0 bases respectively, with 9 bases between them. The CDR3 here is CASSQESRNSGNTIYF. The CDR3 DNA is TGCGCCAGCAGCCAAGAATCCAGGAACTCTGGAAACACCATATATTTT.

This clonotype was detected ten times or more. V gene TRBV5-1 combines with J gene TRBJ2-7; 7 bases map to TRBD1. Germline values: CDR1 SGHRS, CDR2 YFSETQ. J gave up 0 bases and V 5 bases, and 8 bases lay outside the gene matches. The CDR3 consists of 15 residues. The CDR3 region has the DNA TGCGCCAGCAGTCCACGACAGGGAAGCTCCTACGAGCAGTACTTC. It specifies CASSPRQGSSYEQYF.

This clonotype has a count of ten or more. The V call is TRBV29-1, the J call TRBJ2-3, with 8 bases identical to TRBD2. Per the germline V gene, CDR1 is SQVTM and CDR2 is ANQGSEA. This CDR3 spans 14 amino acids. The V and J ends lost 6 bases and 2 bases, in that order; junction bases with no gene match: 7. The CDR3 DNA is TGCAGCGTCTCAATAGCGGGATCCACAGATACGCAGTATTTT. This translates into CSVSIAGSTDTQYF.